This T cell receptor beta chain was captured by sequencing in a study of HIV-infected patients and healthy controls. This clonotype occurred a few times. TCRdb itself ran the 5' RACE reads through MiXCR, one entry per CDR3 protein. Of tens of thousands of distinct CDR3 sequences listed, 15% to 20% are singletons. Material for sequencing was CD4+ T cells from blood. The origin of this receptor is a human donor in good health.

CDR3 DNA: TGTGCCAGCAGTCTCACCACGTCTCAAGAGACCCAGTACTTC. As protein: CASSLTTSQETQYF. The chain carries TRBV6-5 and TRBJ2-5, with unresolved D. V was pared by 5 bases and J by 2 bases, with 12 bases between. CDR1 and CDR2 (germline): MNHEY, SVGAGI. The CDR3 length is 14 residues.